This T cell receptor beta chain was obtained from a study of blood T cell repertoires in COVID-19. The age range of participants was 18 to 89 years, with residence in roughly 25 US areas. Two negative PCRs, clearance, or symptom resolution characterized the recovered Cohort 3 donors. The ends were cut back, 4 bases at V and 3 bases at J, with 16 bases in the middle. CDR1 and CDR2 from the germline V gene are SGHNT and YYREEE (reference sequence). The CDR3 loop spans 16 amino acids. Data came from immunoSEQ multiplex PCR; TCRdb stores just in-frame clones and leaves some out. The profile covers 350,000 to 450,000 clones, with roughly 80% appearing a single time and around 5.1% taken by the ten largest.

Source material: PBMCs or T cells enriched from blood (not recorded which). This chain uses TRBV5-4 with TRBJ2-2, with D possibly matching TRBD1 (8 bases). The sequence came from a woman between 50 and 59 years old who had recovered from COVID-19. CDR3 DNA sequence: TGTGCCAGCAGCGGGGGGGGACAGGCGTACACCGGGGAGCTGTTTTTT. Translated: CASSGGGQAYTGELFF. Full variable domain (outside the CDR3, taken from reference TRBV5-4 and TRBJ2-2): ETGVTQSPTHLIKTRGQQVTLRCSSQSGHNTVSWYQQALGQGPQFIFQYYREEENGRGNFPPRFSGLQFPNYSSELNVNALELDDSALYLCASSGGGQAYTGELFFGEGSRLTVL.